What follows is one TCR beta chain and its context. The V gene's germline CDR1 is MNHEY and CDR2 SMNVEV (reference sequence). CDR3 length: 15 amino acids. The germline V and J ends were trimmed by 0 bases and 6 bases, with 15 bases remaining between them. This sample stems from a study of control samples from healthy donors and cancer patients. Profiled with immunoSEQ multiplex PCR; TCRdb holds only in-frame clones, not every one. The sample lists about 180,000 clones, around 92% occurring once. The chain links TRBV27 to TRBJ2-7; D is undetermined. Input material: blood. This clonotype originated in a woman between 40 and 55 years old in good health. CDR3 sequence (DNA): TGTGCCAGCAGTTTATCGGCACGGCTCTCTGCCGAGCAGTACTTC. As protein: CASSLSARLSAEQYF.